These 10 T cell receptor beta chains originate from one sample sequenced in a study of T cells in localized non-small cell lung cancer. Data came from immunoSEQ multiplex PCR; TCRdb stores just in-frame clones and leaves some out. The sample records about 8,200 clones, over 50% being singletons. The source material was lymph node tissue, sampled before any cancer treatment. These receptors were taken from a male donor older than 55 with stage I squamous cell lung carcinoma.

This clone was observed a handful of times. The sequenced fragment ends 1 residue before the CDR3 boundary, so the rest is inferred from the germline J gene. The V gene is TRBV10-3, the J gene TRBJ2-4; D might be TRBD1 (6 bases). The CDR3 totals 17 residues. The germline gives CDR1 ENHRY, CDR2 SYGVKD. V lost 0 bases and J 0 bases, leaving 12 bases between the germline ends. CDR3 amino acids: CAISESMSGAAKNIQYF. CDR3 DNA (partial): TGTGCCATCAGTGAGTCGATGTCAGGGGCAGCCAAAAACATTCAGTAC.

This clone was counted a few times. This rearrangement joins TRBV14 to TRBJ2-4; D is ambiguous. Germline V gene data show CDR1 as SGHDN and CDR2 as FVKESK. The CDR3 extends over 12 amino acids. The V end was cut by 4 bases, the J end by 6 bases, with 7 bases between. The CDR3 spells CASSLSANIQYF. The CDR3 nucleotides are TGTGCCAGCAGCCTTTCGGCAAACATTCAGTACTTC.

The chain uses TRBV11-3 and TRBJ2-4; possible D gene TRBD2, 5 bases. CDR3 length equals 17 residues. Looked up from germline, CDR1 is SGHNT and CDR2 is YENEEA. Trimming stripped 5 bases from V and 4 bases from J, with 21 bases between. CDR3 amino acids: CASSPSTSQKRKNIQYF. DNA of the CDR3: TGTGCCAGCAGCCCCTCGACTTCACAAAAGCGGAAAAACATTCAGTACTTC.

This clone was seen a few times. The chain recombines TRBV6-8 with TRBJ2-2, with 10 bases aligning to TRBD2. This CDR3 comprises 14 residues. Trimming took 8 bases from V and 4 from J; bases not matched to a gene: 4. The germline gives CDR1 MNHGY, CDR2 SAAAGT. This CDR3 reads CASVAGGGTGELFF. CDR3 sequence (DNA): TGTGCCAGCGTAGCGGGAGGCGGCACCGGGGAGCTGTTTTTT.

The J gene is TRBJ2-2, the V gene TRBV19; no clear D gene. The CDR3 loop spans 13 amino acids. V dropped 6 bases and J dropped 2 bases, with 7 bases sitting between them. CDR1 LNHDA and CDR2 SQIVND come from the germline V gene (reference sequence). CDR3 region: CASSNPNTGELFF. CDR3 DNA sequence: TGTGCCAGTAGCAACCCCAACACCGGGGAGCTGTTTTTT.

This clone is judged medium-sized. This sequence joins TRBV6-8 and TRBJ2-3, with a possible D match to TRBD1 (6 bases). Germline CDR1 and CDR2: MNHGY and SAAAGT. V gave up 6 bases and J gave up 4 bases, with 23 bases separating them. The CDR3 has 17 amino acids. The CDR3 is CASSPSGGQGIPDTQYF. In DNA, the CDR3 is TGTGCCAGCAGCCCCTCGGGCGGGCAGGGGATTCCAGATACGCAGTATTTT.

This CDR3 is CASSTQGAGETQYF. The DNA of the CDR3 is TGTGCCAGTAGTACGCAGGGGGCTGGAGAGACCCAGTACTTC. The chain couples TRBV19 to TRBJ2-5; 8 nucleotides align to TRBD1. From germline, CDR1 is LNHDA and CDR2 SQIVND (reference sequence). The ends lost 4 bases at V and 4 bases at J; junction bases unmatched: 5. The CDR3 totals 14 residues. The complete variable domain, with remaining parts taken from reference TRBV19 and TRBJ2-5, reads DGGITQSPKYLFRKEGQNVTLSCEQNLNHDAMYWYRQDPGQGLRLIYYSQIVNDFQKGDIAEGYSVSREKKESFPLTVTSAQKNPTAFYLCASSTQGAGETQYFGPGTRLLVL.

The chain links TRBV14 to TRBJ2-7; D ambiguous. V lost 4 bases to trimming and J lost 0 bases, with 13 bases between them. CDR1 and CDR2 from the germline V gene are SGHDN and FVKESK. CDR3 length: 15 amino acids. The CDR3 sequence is CASSPVRRSSYEQYF. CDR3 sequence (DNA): TGTGCCAGCAGCCCGGTTCGGCGGAGCTCCTACGAGCAGTACTTC. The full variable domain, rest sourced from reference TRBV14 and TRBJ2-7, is EAGVTQFPSHSVIEKGQTVTLRCDPISGHDNLYWYRRVMGKEIKFLLHFVKESKQDESGMPNNRFLAERTGGTYSTLKVQPAELEDSGVYFCASSPVRRSSYEQYFGPGTRLTVT.

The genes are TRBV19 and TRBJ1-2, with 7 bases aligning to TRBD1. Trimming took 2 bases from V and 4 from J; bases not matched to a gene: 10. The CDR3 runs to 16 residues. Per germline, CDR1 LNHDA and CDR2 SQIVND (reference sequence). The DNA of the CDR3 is TGTGCCAGTAGTATACGAGTAGCAGGGGGAATCTATGGCTACACCTTC. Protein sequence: CASSIRVAGGIYGYTF.

This CDR3 reads CASRRDSTGELFF. The CDR3 DNA follows: TGTGCCAGCAGAAGGGACTCCACCGGGGAGCTGTTTTTT. J is TRBJ2-2 and V is TRBV28, with a weak D call TRBD2 (6 bases). The germline V and J ends were trimmed by 6 bases and 4 bases, with 9 bases remaining between them. The CDR3 has 13 residues. The germline CDR1 and CDR2 sequences are MDHEN and SYDVKM.